This TCR beta chain was profiled in a study of T cell responses to AZD1222 COVID-19 vaccine (dated by TCRdb to about 2021). Regarding the research as a whole: AZD1222 recipients given second doses at about 4 weeks or at about 12 weeks were pooled, since spike-specific TCR depth and breadth were not found to differ between the two schedules. A total of just over 230 trial participants underwent TCR sequencing, of whom about 210 had received two doses of AZD1222 and about 26 had received two doses of the MenACWY control vaccine. Enrollment into the trials was organized by age into subgroups of 18-55, 56-69 and 70-plus years, and those subgroups contained about 160, 30 and 59 TCR-sequenced participants, respectively. General study outcomes and caveats: Because no day 14 peak-response samples were available, the repertoires could be characterized only after the peak T cell response. Most participants were white British and females outnumbered males, and the authors suggested that clonal diversity may have been underestimated. Reportedly, almost half of the unique spike-specific TCRs recognized epitopes lying outside the regions that are mutated in the B.1.351 and B.1.1.7 variants. The whole spike protein was spanned by vaccine-associated CD4 TCRs, and dominant responses were seen in regions 160-218 and 743-854. Conclusions about previously exposed vaccinees were limited because only a handful of AZD1222 recipients were SARS-CoV-2 seropositive at baseline. After two AZD1222 doses, both the breadth and the depth of spike-specific TCRs were significantly higher than at day 0 and than in MenACWY recipients. In the small 56-69-year group, the increase in depth fell short of significance, most likely because of low power.

Worth noting for this clone: Its antigen is currently not known. Base qualities are not recorded, but no much larger clone differs from it by a single base.

The time point label for this specimen denotes: baseline before first vaccination. Vaccinee samples were obtained from the UK trials COV001 and COV002, which included a single-blind randomized controlled phase 2/3 trial of AZD1222 (ChAdOx1 nCoV-19) in healthy adults. Trial participant PBMC samples were collected at day 0 and day 28 after the second dose for TCRbeta chain sequencing. The CDR3 regions of human TCRbeta chains were analyzed by immunosequencing. The study's own analysis went as follows. TCRs in the repertoires were compared against a reference library of SARS-CoV-2-specific TCRs that had been generated with the MIRA antigen-specificity platform. Breadth meant the fraction of unique TCRs that were SARS-CoV-2-associated, whereas depth meant the fraction of total T cells that were SARS-CoV-2-associated. Using the MIRA data, each spike-specific TCR was assigned both to the spike region to which the TCR was reactive and to a CD4 or CD8 class. Log10-transformed breadth and depth values were compared by one-way ANOVA with Sidak's multiple comparisons tests. The clones in this table, taken by TCRdb from immuneACCESS, are in-frame only. Not every clone is retained; where verified, under half of the shortfall comes from an unresolved V gene, and the cause of the rest is unknown. Clonal size and the V and J genes are those of that table, whereas D and trimming came from the DNA. Within this sample are about 120,000 clones, with roughly 90% of them counted one time only. The ten biggest clones cover approximately 8.4% of the sample.

Spanning cysteine to phenylalanine, the CDR3 consists of 14 amino acids. CDR3 DNA only is kept here, 42 bases in frame from base 1. V loses 6 bases, J loses 4 bases, and the germline ends lie 18 bases apart. The germline V gene yields SQVTM for CDR1 and ANQGSEA for CDR2. This clonotype was obtained from an adult in good health. The sample here was peripheral blood, taken on day 0 of AZD1222 vaccination. The chain uses TRBV29-1 and TRBJ1-2; a tentative D match to TRBD1 spans 5 bases. This receptor has the CDR3 CSVSVRKGPYGYTF. The DNA is TGCAGCGTAAGCGTCCGAAAGGGACCCTATGGCTACACCTTC.